This passage covers 29 T cell receptor beta chains from one sample sequenced in a study of glioma-infiltrating T cells. Using RNA template, CDR3s of TCR alpha and beta were amplified with iRepertoire arm-PCR. TCRdb reanalysed the multiplex PCR reads using MiXCR and keeps one entry per CDR3 protein. The sample lists around 350,000 distinct CDR3 sequences; around 45% were seen once. Sample: glioma tissue, nonneoplastic brain tissue, or PBMCs (not recorded which). All receptors derive from a human donor with low-grade glioma or glioblastoma, undergoing nonglioma brain surgery, or in good health (not recorded which).

This clonotype was counted at least ten times. The V gene is TRBV28, the J gene TRBJ2-1; D not resolved. The ends were cut back, 2 bases at V and 12 bases at J, with 11 bases in the middle. Germline lookup yields CDR1 MDHEN and CDR2 SYDVKM. CDR3 length: 12 amino acids. CDR3 in amino acids: CASSLVGKRQFF. The CDR3 nucleotides read TGTGCCAGCAGTTTAGTCGGAAAGCGGCAGTTCTTC.

The chain employs TRBV6-2 or TRBV6-3 and TRBJ2-7; D not resolved. Trimming cost V 8 bases and J 7 bases, with 12 bases left between them. Germline lookup yields CDR1 MNHEY and CDR2 SVGEGT. This CDR3 has 11 residues. The CDR3 coding sequence is TGTGCCAGCGCCGTGAGTGGTGAGCAGTACTTC. Translated: CASAVSGEQYF.

The genes are TRBV5-1 and TRBJ2-3; D may be TRBD1 or TRBD2 (5 bases each). V shed 5 bases and J shed 3 bases, with 10 bases lying between them. This CDR3 spans 13 amino acids. Germline V lookup: CDR1 SGHRS, CDR2 YFSETQ. The CDR3 here is CASREGPTDTQYF. The CDR3 region has the DNA TGCGCCAGCAGAGAGGGGCCGACAGATACGCAGTATTTT.

This rearrangement joins TRBV29-1 to TRBJ2-5, with D perhaps matching TRBD1 (6 bases). Per germline, CDR1 SQVTM and CDR2 ANQGSEA. CDR3 length equals 12 residues. With 7 bases removed from V and 2 bases from J, the gap between germline ends came to 11 bases. This CDR3 is CSAADRQETQYF. CDR3 bases: TGCAGCGCCGCCGACAGGCAAGAGACCCAGTACTTC.

This clonotype was seen ten or more times. The chain carries TRBV6-6 and TRBJ2-1, with TRBD1 identical over 11 bases. Looked up from germline, CDR1 is MNHNY and CDR2 is SVGAGI (reference sequence). The CDR3 contains 16 residues. The V segment lost 2 bases and the J segment 6 bases; nucleotides outside the gene matches: 6. Here the CDR3 DNA reads TGTGCCAGCAGTTACCAGGGACAGGGGGTTCTCAATGAGCAGTTCTTC. Residues: CASSYQGQGVLNEQFF.

The chain joins TRBV7-2 to TRBJ2-7; 8 bases agree with TRBD2. The ends lost 2 bases at V and 0 bases at J; junction bases unmatched: 15. The CDR3 loop spans 19 amino acids. CDR1 is SGHTA, CDR2 FQGNSA, per germline. CDR3 DNA: TGTGCCAGCAGCTTAAGGGCCCCGGCTGCGGGAGGATTCTCCTACGAGCAGTACTTC. Residues: CASSLRAPAAGGFSYEQYF.

As to this clonotype: A much larger clonotype is one base distant, so this may be a read error. This chain links TRBV28 with TRBJ2-7; TRBD2 is a possible D gene (5 bases). Germline CDR1 and CDR2: MDHEN and SYDVKM. The length of the CDR3 is 16 residues. The CDR3 DNA sequence: TGTGCCAGCGGTTTAGGTCTAGCCTTAGAGGTCTACGAGCAGTACTTC. As protein: CASGLGLALEVYEQYF.

The chain couples TRBV28 to TRBJ1-1; TRBD1 is a possible D gene (6 bases). The CDR3 contains 13 residues. Germline V CDR1 and CDR2: MDHEN, SYDVKM. CDR3 in amino acids: CVSSWGHPSEAFF. The CDR3 region has the DNA TGTGTTAGCAGTTGGGGACACCCCTCTGAAGCTTTCTTT. The full variable domain, with the rest looked up from reference TRBV28 and TRBJ1-1, is DVKVTQSSRYLVKRTGEKVFLECVQDMDHENMFWYRQDPGLGLRLIYFSYDVKMKEKGDIPEGYSVSREKKERFSLILESASTNQTSMYLCVSSWGHPSEAFFGQGTRLTVV.

This chain uses TRBV27 with TRBJ2-1; perhaps TRBD2 as D (6 bases). From germline, CDR1 is MNHEY and CDR2 SMNVEV (reference sequence). V lost 8 bases and J lost 0, with 17 bases in between. The CDR3 has 16 residues. The DNA of the CDR3 is TGTGCCAGCGGCCCTACTAGCTTTAGCTCCTACAATGAGCAGTTCTTC. Protein: CASGPTSFSSYNEQFF.

This chain uses TRBV20-1 with TRBJ2-1; 9 bases align to TRBD2. Germline loops: CDR1 DFQATT, CDR2 SNEGSKA (reference sequence). Unmatched junction bases numbered 7, after V lost 0 bases and J lost 4 bases. The CDR3 covers 16 residues. The CDR3 spells CSAREPSGAQYNEQFF. CDR3 in DNA: TGCAGTGCTAGAGAGCCTAGCGGGGCCCAATACAATGAGCAGTTCTTC.

V is TRBV18 and J is TRBJ1-2; D not certain. The CDR3 extends over 13 amino acids. The germline V gene has CDR1 KGHSH and CDR2 LQKENI. Trimming took off 4 bases at V and 8 bases at J, with 14 bases between the two ends. Here the CDR3 reads CASSLPGNEGYTF. The CDR3 nucleotides are TGTGCCAGCTCACTCCCGGGAAACGAGGGCTACACCTTC.

CDR3: CASSLIPVPDRGQETQYF. Here the CDR3 DNA reads TGTGCCAGCAGCTTAATTCCTGTCCCGGACAGGGGGCAAGAGACCCAGTACTTC. This chain joins TRBV7-2 and TRBJ2-5, with 10 bases lining up with TRBD1. Germline-derived CDR1 and CDR2 are SGHTA and FQGNSA. The CDR3 length is 18 residues. V was pared by 2 bases and J by 2 bases, with 11 bases of the junction left unmatched.

This clonotype was picked up a small number of times. The V and J genes are TRBV20-1 and TRBJ2-7; 10 bases align to TRBD2. This CDR3 is built from 13 residues. Trimming took 8 bases from V and 4 from J; bases not matched to a gene: 8. Germline lookup yields CDR1 DFQATT and CDR2 SNEGSKA (reference sequence). The DNA of the CDR3 is TGCAGTACTGAGGGACTAGCGATATACGAGCAGTACTTC. Amino acids: CSTEGLAIYEQYF.

This clonotype was counted many times. The CDR3 nucleotides read TGTGCCAGCAGTCCAGGGGTGGGCAAAAACATTCAGTACTTC. Translating it yields CASSPGVGKNIQYF. The chain couples TRBV27 to TRBJ2-4, with TRBD1 as a possible D gene (6 bases). Deletions cut 5 bases from V and 3 bases from J, with 11 bases between. Germline CDR1 MNHEY, CDR2 SMNVEV (reference sequence). The CDR3 is made up of 14 amino acids.

This clonotype was recorded many times. The genes are TRBV6-5 and TRBJ2-6, with D hard to call. The germline V gene has CDR1 MNHEY and CDR2 SVGAGI. This CDR3 has 17 amino acids. V was cut by 0 bases and J by 0 bases, with 9 bases left in between. CDR3 nucleotide sequence: TGTGCCAGCAGTTACTCCACGGGTAACTCTGGGGCCAACGTCCTGACTTTC. Its protein is CASSYSTGNSGANVLTF.

The table lists this clonotype with a few counts. The genes are TRBV28 and TRBJ1-2, with D possibly TRBD1 on 6 matching bases. The germline V gene encodes CDR1 MDHEN and CDR2 SYDVKM. The CDR3 has 11 amino acids. Trimming removed 10 bases from V and 7 bases from J, with 13 bases in between. CDR3 nucleotides: TGTGCCATCTACAACAGGGCTGGCTACACCTTC. Amino acids: CAIYNRAGYTF.

There are a few counts of this clonotype. V and J are TRBV20-1 and TRBJ2-6; no clear D. Germline V lookup: CDR1 DFQATT, CDR2 SNEGSKA (reference sequence). The CDR3 consists of 14 residues. The V end was cut by 3 bases, the J end by 0 bases, with 6 bases between. The CDR3 DNA sequence: TGCAGTGCTAGCGATAGCTCTGGGGCCAACGTCCTGACTTTC. This sequence encodes CSASDSSGANVLTF.

This chain uses TRBV4-1 with TRBJ2-7; D is ambiguous. The CDR3 loop spans 16 amino acids. The ends were cut back, 0 bases at V and 2 bases at J, with 14 bases in the middle. Germline assignment: CDR1 MGHRA and CDR2 YSYEKL. The CDR3 coding sequence is TGCGCCAGCAGCCAAGACTTAGGGCGGAGACCCTACGAGCAGTACTTC. It encodes CASSQDLGRRPYEQYF.

The V and J genes are TRBV20-1 and TRBJ2-7; TRBD2 is a possible D gene (7 bases). The CDR3 length is 12 residues. From germline, CDR1 is DFQATT and CDR2 SNEGSKA (reference sequence). Trimming left V 7 bases short and J 3 bases short, with 13 bases between. The CDR3 DNA follows: TGCAGTGGTTGTAGGGGGGGCTACGAGCAGTACTTC. Its protein is CSGCRGGYEQYF.

On this clonotype: At one end, the junction sequence differs from germline, possibly due to a read error. The chain has TRBV28 and TRBJ2-1; possible D gene TRBD2, 5 bases. Germline assignment: CDR1 MDHEN and CDR2 SYDVKM. The CDR3 spans 14 residues. CDR3 amino acids: CASSFGESTLQPLF. In DNA, the CDR3 is TGTGCCAGCAGTTTTGGGGAGTCGACTTTGCAACCCCTCTTC.

As to this clonotype: This sequence may be a read error, since a much larger clone differs from it by one base. This sequence joins TRBV27 and TRBJ2-3; TRBD2 agrees at 12 bases. This CDR3 region has 16 residues. Germline lookup yields CDR1 MNHEY and CDR2 SMNVEV (reference sequence). Trimming at V came to 5 bases and at J to 3 bases, leaving 6 bases not matched to a gene. CDR3 loop: CASSDDTSGRTDTQYF. CDR3 DNA: TGTGCCAGCAGTGACGATACTAGCGGGAGGACAGATACGCAGTATTTT.

CDR3 coding DNA: TGCGCCAGCAGCCAAGATACCGGGACTAGTTTTGAGCAGTTCTTC. This gives the protein CASSQDTGTSFEQFF. The chain has TRBV4-3 and TRBJ2-1; TRBD2 matches 8 bases. CDR1 is LGHNA and CDR2 is YSLEER in the germline V gene. J lost 9 bases, V lost 0 bases, and 7 bases had no gene match. The CDR3 has 15 residues.

The sample holds many counts of this clonotype. V is TRBV6-1 and J is TRBJ2-7; TRBD1 agrees at 7 bases. After removal of 1 base from V and 2 bases from J, the junction contained 5 bases not matched to a gene. CDR1 and CDR2 from the germline V gene are MNHNS and SASEGT. This CDR3 contains 15 residues. The chain's CDR3 is CASSEGGTDAYEQYF. The CDR3 DNA sequence: TGTGCCAGCAGTGAAGGTGGGACAGATGCCTACGAGCAGTACTTC.

A remark on this clonotype: This could be a read error, since a much larger clone is one nucleotide away. This chain links TRBV6-2 or TRBV6-3 with TRBJ2-7; a possible D gene is TRBD1 (6 bases). This CDR3 has 14 amino acids. Germline lookup yields CDR1 MNHEY and CDR2 SVGEGT. The CDR3 DNA follows: TGTGCCAGCACCAACCCGGACAGATACTACGTGCAGTACTTC. It encodes CASTNPDRYYVQYF.

This clonotype has a handful of counts. This chain connects TRBV7-3 to TRBJ2-1; 10 bases line up with TRBD2. The V segment lost 8 bases and the J segment 9 bases; nucleotides outside the gene matches: 7. Germline loops: CDR1 SGHTA, CDR2 FQGTGA. The CDR3 is made up of 13 amino acids. In DNA, the CDR3 is TGTGCCAGCGAAAGCGGGAGGGGGGGTGAGCAGTTCTTC. It yields the protein CASESGRGGEQFF.

As concerns this clonotype: With a much larger clone just one base away, this may be a read error. V gene TRBV6-5 combines with J gene TRBJ1-2; D might be TRBD1 (6 bases). Looked up from germline, CDR1 is MNHEY and CDR2 is SVGAGI. The CDR3 totals 15 residues. The CDR3 coding sequence is TGTGCCAGCAATTACTCATCGGGGGCGCATAACGGCTACACCTTC. Amino acids: CASNYSSGAHNGYTF.

As concerns this clonotype: One base away lies a much larger clone, so this may be a sequencing read error. The chain employs TRBV27 and TRBJ2-7; no clear D. Germline-derived CDR1 and CDR2 are MNHEY and SMNVEV (reference sequence). The CDR3 sequence is 14 residues long. The V end was cut by 5 bases, the J end by 3 bases, with 14 bases between. CDR3 amino acids: CASSMIQESYEQYF. In DNA, the CDR3 is TGTGCCAGCAGTATGATTCAGGAGAGCTACGAGCAGTACTTC.

The chain combines TRBV28 with TRBJ1-2; 7 nucleotides agree with TRBD1. Germline CDR1 reads MDHEN; CDR2 reads SYDVKM. Trimming took 5 bases from V and 6 from J; bases not matched to a gene: 12. This CDR3 is built from 15 residues. As DNA, the CDR3 is TGTGCCAGCAGTCTCATCTATTTAGGGGGCGATGGCTACACCTTC. Its translation: CASSLIYLGGDGYTF.

This clonotype was detected ten times or more. DNA for the CDR3: TGTGCCAGCAGTTTCCACGATAGACCCAATGAGCAGTTCTTC. It translates to CASSFHDRPNEQFF. The chain uses TRBV28 and TRBJ2-1; D remains ambiguous. CDR1 is MDHEN, CDR2 SYDVKM, per germline. This CDR3 region has 14 residues. Trimming shortened V by 3 bases and J by 6 bases, and 12 bases separated the two germline ends.